One T cell receptor beta chain is described in this entry. The repertoire was sequenced with immunoSEQ multiplex PCR; TCRdb's copy has only in-frame clones and lacks some. The table records some 700,000 clones, approximately 85% of them present only once. These data come from a study of shared T cell receptors in the human thymus. The germline V gene has CDR1 GTSNPN and CDR2 SVGIG (reference sequence). The CDR3 is 14 amino acids. Trimming pared 1 base from V and 4 bases from J, leaving 10 bases between. These records were also assigned to another study, of human thymus T cells. That study adds: Apparent skewing of V and J gene usage characterized both thymic and blood repertoires. The related literature has documented a marked overlap of thymic repertoires among unrelated individuals.

The sequencing input was thymocytes. This chain connects TRBV30 to TRBJ1-4; D remains unclear. This receptor was identified in a girl in the first two years of life with a congenital heart defect. CDR3 amino acids: CAWSGSGRNEKLFF. The CDR3 bases are TGTGCCTGGAGTGGGTCAGGCCGTAATGAAAAACTGTTTTTT.